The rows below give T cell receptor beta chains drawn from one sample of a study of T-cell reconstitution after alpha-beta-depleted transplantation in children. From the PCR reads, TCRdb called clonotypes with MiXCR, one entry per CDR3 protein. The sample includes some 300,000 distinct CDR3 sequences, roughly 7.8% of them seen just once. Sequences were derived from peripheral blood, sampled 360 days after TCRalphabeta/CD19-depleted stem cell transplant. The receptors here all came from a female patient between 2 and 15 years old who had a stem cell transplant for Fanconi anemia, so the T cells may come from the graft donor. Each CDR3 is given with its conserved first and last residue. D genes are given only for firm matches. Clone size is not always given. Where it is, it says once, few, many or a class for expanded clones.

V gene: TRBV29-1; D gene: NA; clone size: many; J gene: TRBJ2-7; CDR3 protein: CSVWTGYQQYF; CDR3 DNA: TGCAGCGTTTGGACGGGGTATCAGCAGTACTTC
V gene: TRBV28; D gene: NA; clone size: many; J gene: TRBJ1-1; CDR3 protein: CASTPPQPNTEAFF; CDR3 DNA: TGTGCCAGCACGCCTCCACAGCCGAACACTGAAGCTTTCTTT
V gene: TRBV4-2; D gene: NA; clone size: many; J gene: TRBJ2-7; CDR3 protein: CASSQEAGYRVSF; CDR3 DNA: TGTGCCAGCAGCCAAGAGGCAGGGTACAGGGTATCCTTC
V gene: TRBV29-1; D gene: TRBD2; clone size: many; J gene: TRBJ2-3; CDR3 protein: CSVEGPIAGGPLTDTQYF; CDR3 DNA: TGCAGCGTTGAAGGGCCGATAGCGGGGGGGCCTCTCACAGATACGCAGTATTTT
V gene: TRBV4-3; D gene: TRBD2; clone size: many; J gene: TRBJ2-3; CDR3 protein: CASSQDQSGGYTDTQYF; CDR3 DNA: TGCGCCAGCAGCCAAGATCAGTCCGGGGGGTACACAGATACGCAGTATTTT
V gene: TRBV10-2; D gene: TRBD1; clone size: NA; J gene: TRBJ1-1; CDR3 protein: CASRKSRTGQWDTEAFF; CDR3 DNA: TGCGCCAGCAGAAAATCCCGGACAGGTCAATGGGACACTGAAGCTTTCTTT
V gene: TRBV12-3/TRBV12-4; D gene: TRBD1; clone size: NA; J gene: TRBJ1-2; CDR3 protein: CASSKGAEDRRNYGYTF; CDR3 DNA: TGTGCCAGCAGCAAAGGGGCGGAGGACAGGCGAAACTATGGCTACACCTTC
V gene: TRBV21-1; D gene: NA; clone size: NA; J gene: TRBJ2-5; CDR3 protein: CASSKAGQYKYF; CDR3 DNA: TGTGCCAGCAGCAAAGCGGGACAATACAAGTACTTC
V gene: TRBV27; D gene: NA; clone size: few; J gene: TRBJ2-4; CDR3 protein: CASSPTGQPTLAKNIQYF; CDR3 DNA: TGTGCCAGCAGCCCGACTGGACAGCCGACCCTAGCCAAAAACATTCAGTACTTC
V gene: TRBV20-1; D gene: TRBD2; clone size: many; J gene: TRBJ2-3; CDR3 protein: CSVQRGGGDTQYF; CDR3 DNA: TGCAGCGTCCAGCGGGGGGGCGGAGATACGCAGTATTTT
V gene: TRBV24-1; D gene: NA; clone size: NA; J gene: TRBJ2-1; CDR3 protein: CATSDATGNSYNEQFF; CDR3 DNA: TGTGCCACCAGTGATGCCACAGGGAACTCCTACAATGAGCAGTTCTTC
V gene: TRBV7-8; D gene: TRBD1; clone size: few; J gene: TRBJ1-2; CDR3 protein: CASSPYRTGGDYGYTF; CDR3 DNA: TGTGCCAGCAGCCCTTACAGGACAGGGGGCGACTATGGCTACACCTTC
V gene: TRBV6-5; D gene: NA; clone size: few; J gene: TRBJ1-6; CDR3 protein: CASSYSGSPYNSPLHF; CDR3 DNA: TGTGCCAGCAGTTACTCGGGCAGCCCTTATAATTCACCCCTCCACTTT
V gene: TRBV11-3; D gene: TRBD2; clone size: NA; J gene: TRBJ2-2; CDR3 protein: CASSPYRAGDSGGELFF; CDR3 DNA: TGTGCCAGCAGCCCATACCGGGCGGGGGACTCGGGCGGGGAGCTGTTTTTT
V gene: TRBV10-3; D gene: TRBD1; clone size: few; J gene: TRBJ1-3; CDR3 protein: CAISPPEGQPVTSGNTIYF; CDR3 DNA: TGTGCCATCAGCCCACCCGAGGGACAGCCAGTTACCTCTGGAAACACCATATATTTT
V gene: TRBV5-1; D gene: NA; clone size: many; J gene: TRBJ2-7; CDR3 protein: CASSPTSTYEQYF; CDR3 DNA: TGCGCCAGCAGCCCTACCTCCACCTACGAGCAGTACTTC
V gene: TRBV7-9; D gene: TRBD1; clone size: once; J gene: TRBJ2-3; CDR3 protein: CASSLAGGISTDTQYF; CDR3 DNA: TGTGCCAGCAGCTTGGCAGGGGGCATTAGCACAGATACGCAGTATTTT
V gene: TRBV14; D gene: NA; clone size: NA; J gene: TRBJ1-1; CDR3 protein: CASSQDAGRNTEAFF; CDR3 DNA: TGTGCCAGCAGCCAAGATGCGGGGAGGAACACTGAAGCTTTCTTT
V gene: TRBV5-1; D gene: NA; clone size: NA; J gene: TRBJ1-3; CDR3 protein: CASSLAAGNTIYF; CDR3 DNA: TGCGCCAGCAGCTTGGCGGCTGGAAACACCATATATTTT
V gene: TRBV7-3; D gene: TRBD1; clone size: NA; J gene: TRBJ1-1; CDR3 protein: CASSPMIGQGNTEAFF; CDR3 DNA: TGTGCCAGCAGCCCGATGATTGGACAGGGGAACACTGAAGCTTTCTTT